This T cell receptor (beta chain) emerged from a study of CD8 T cells in ankylosing spondylitis. Study conclusions and caveats: Characteristic of ankylosing spondylitis blood, it appeared, was a TCR beta motif comprising several highly homologous variants. Reports say disease-linked clones showed up significantly more in matched ankylosing spondylitis synovial fluid. Prior work had noted some motif variants in reactive arthritis blood and synovial fluid. CD8+ cells made up the disease-linked clones, which were relatively rare in peripheral blood.

Construction of TCR beta libraries was performed using quantitative 5'-RACE with molecular barcodes. One entry per CDR3 protein results from TCRdb running MiXCR on the 5' RACE reads. The sample lists more than 650,000 distinct CDR3 sequences, 10% to 15% occurring once. V shed 7 bases and J shed 2 bases, with 21 bases lying between them. The CDR3 spans 16 residues. Germline V CDR1 and CDR2: MNHEY, SVGEGT. On this clonotype itself: What it binds is unknown.

The chain recombines TRBV6-2 or TRBV6-3 with TRBJ2-7; a possible D gene is TRBD1 (6 bases). This sequence was found in a male donor with ankylosing spondylitis. Sequenced sample: blood, either unsorted or a sorted T cell fraction (not recorded which). DNA of the CDR3: TGTGCCAGCACTATGAACCGGGACACATCCCCCTACGAGCAGTACTTC. Its translation: CASTMNRDTSPYEQYF.